The 16 T cell receptor beta chains below were found in one sample sequenced in a study of T cell responses to AZD1222 COVID-19 vaccine. Assay used: immunoSEQ multiplex PCR; TCRdb lists only in-frame clones, some missing. This sample yields 65,000 to 85,000 clones, of which 75% to 90% are seen a single time; 11% to 15% belongs to the top ten. The sample was peripheral blood, taken 28 days after the second AZD1222 dose. These receptors originate from an adult who received the AZD1222 COVID-19 vaccine.

V usage is TRBV3-1 (or the pseudogene TRBV3-2) and J usage is TRBJ2-7; D remains unclear. Germline CDR1 is LGHDT and CDR2 is YNNKEL (reference sequence). The ends were cut back, 4 bases at V and 0 bases at J, with 7 bases in the middle. CDR3 length: 13 residues. For the CDR3, the DNA is TGTGCCAGCAGCCCGCAATACTCCTACGAGCAGTACTTC. Translation: CASSPQYSYEQYF.

This chain links TRBV27 with TRBJ1-6; TRBD1 agrees at 7 bases. Germline V gene sequence: CDR1 MNHEY, CDR2 SMNVEV (reference sequence). The CDR3 is made up of 15 amino acids. Trimming cost V 4 bases and J 10 bases; bases outside gene matches: 10. The CDR3 nucleotides read TGTGCCAGCAGTTCCCGGACAGGCTTTCGGTCACCCCTCCACTTT. Its protein is CASSSRTGFRSPLHF.

The rearrangement joins TRBV5-6 to TRBJ1-2; possibly TRBD1 for D (5 bases). CDR3 length: 13 residues. V was shortened by 0 bases and J by 7 bases, with 10 bases between the two germline ends. Germline V gives CDR1 SGHDT, CDR2 YYEEEE. CDR3 region: CASSLDRLGGYTF. CDR3 bases: TGTGCCAGCAGCTTGGACAGGCTCGGTGGCTACACCTTC.

V gene TRBV6-5 combines with J gene TRBJ2-5; D may be TRBD2 (7 bases). Germline V gives CDR1 MNHEY, CDR2 SVGAGI. The CDR3 length is 12 residues. V lost 8 bases and J 5 bases, leaving 12 bases between the germline ends. As DNA, the CDR3 is TGTGCCAGCCGGGGGGCCGTGGAGACCCAGTACTTC. Amino acids: CASRGAVETQYF.

As for this clone: Sequence at one end of the junction differs from germline and may be a read error. The chain employs TRBV28 and TRBJ1-2; D is unclear. Per germline, CDR1 MDHEN and CDR2 SYDVKM. The CDR3 contains 16 residues. The CDR3 coding sequence is TGTGCCAGCAGCTTATTGGACGGGAATGCTAACTATGGCTACACCTTC. Translating it yields CASSLLDGNANYGYTF.

The V gene is TRBV3-1 (or the pseudogene TRBV3-2), the J gene TRBJ2-5; 11 positions agree with TRBD2. Per germline, CDR1 LGHDT and CDR2 YNNKEL (reference sequence). V lost 3 bases to trimming and J lost 5 bases; unmatched junction nucleotides: 5. This CDR3 spans 15 amino acids. The chain's CDR3 is CASSQGTSGWETQYF. Here the CDR3 DNA reads TGTGCCAGCAGCCAGGGGACTAGCGGATGGGAGACCCAGTACTTC.

CDR3 sequence reads: CASTGTSGVITGELFF. DNA of the CDR3: TGTGCCAGCACCGGGACTAGCGGGGTGATCACCGGGGAGCTGTTTTTT. The chain carries TRBV7-9 and TRBJ2-2; 13 positions match TRBD2. This CDR3 contains 16 residues. After removal of 7 bases from V and 4 bases from J, the junction contained 6 bases not matched to a gene. Germline loops: CDR1 SEHNR, CDR2 FQNEAQ (reference sequence).

The rearrangement links TRBV19 to TRBJ2-1, with 10 bases aligning to TRBD2. This CDR3 comprises 16 residues. CDR1 and CDR2 (germline): LNHDA, SQIVND (reference sequence). V trimming: 5 bases; J trimming: 5 bases; junction bases outside the gene matches: 9. CDR3 protein: CASSRKGTSEHNEQFF. CDR3 sequence (DNA): TGTGCCAGTAGTCGTAAAGGGACTAGCGAACACAATGAGCAGTTCTTC.

The chain is built from TRBV5-1 and TRBJ1-2, with 7 bases lining up with TRBD1. This CDR3 is built from 14 residues. Trimming cost V 4 bases and J 6 bases; bases outside gene matches: 9. Germline values: CDR1 SGHRS, CDR2 YFSETQ. Here the CDR3 reads CASSLTTGTDGYTF. The CDR3 DNA reads as TGCGCCAGCAGCCTGACGACCGGGACAGATGGCTACACCTTC.

DNA of the CDR3: TGTGCCAGCAGCGTAGAAACGGGCGAAGTTGAAAATGAGCAGTTCTTC. The encoded protein is CASSVETGEVENEQFF. The chain uses TRBV9 and TRBJ2-1; the D is unclear. Trimming removed 0 bases at V and 7 bases at J, with 17 bases between. Germline V lookup: CDR1 SGDLS, CDR2 YYNGEE. The CDR3 runs 16 residues.

The chain recombines TRBV20-1 with TRBJ2-7; D gene unclear. Germline CDR1 DFQATT, CDR2 SNEGSKA (reference sequence). Trimming stripped 0 bases from V and 3 bases from J, with 3 bases between. CDR3 length: 11 amino acids. Here the CDR3 reads CSARDNYEQYF. Here the CDR3 DNA reads TGCAGTGCTAGAGATAACTACGAGCAGTACTTC.

This chain uses TRBV19 with TRBJ1-6; D possibly corresponds to TRBD1 (5 bases). Germline values: CDR1 LNHDA, CDR2 SQIVND (reference sequence). This CDR3 region has 14 residues. Trimming cost V 5 bases and J 10 bases, with 15 bases left between them. CDR3 sequence (DNA): TGTGCCAGTAGTGACAGATACAGGATATCACCCCTCCACTTT. It is translated as CASSDRYRISPLHF. Supplemented by reference TRBV19 and TRBJ1-6, the full variable domain reads DGGITQSPKYLFRKEGQNVTLSCEQNLNHDAMYWYRQDPGQGLRLIYYSQIVNDFQKGDIAEGYSVSREKKESFPLTVTSAQKNPTAFYLCASSDRYRISPLHFGNGTRLTVT.

This chain connects TRBV7-9 to TRBJ2-1, with TRBD2 as a possible D gene (5 bases). There are 16 residues in the CDR3. Germline loops: CDR1 SEHNR, CDR2 FQNEAQ (reference sequence). Trimming cost V 1 base and J 5 bases, with 15 bases left between them. DNA for the CDR3: TGTGCCAGCAGCTTAGTAGGGCGGCGGGTCCACAATGAGCAGTTCTTC. Translated: CASSLVGRRVHNEQFF. Full variable domain (remainder filled in from reference TRBV7-9 and TRBJ2-1): DTGVSQNPRHKITKRGQNVTFRCDPISEHNRLYWYRQTLGQGPEFLTYFQNEAQLEKSRLLSDRFSAERPKGSFSTLEIQRTEQGDSAMYLCASSLVGRRVHNEQFFGPGTRLTVL.

The chain couples TRBV18 to TRBJ1-5; 8 bases line up with TRBD1. This CDR3 has 13 residues. The trim removed 2 bases at V and 7 bases at J, leaving 1 base unmatched. Per the germline V gene, CDR1 is KGHSH and CDR2 is LQKENI. The CDR3 loop reads CASSPNRGQPQHF. The CDR3 region has the DNA TGTGCCAGCTCACCAAACAGGGGGCAGCCCCAGCATTTT.

The V gene is TRBV7-9, the J gene TRBJ1-2, with unresolved D. Germline values: CDR1 SEHNR, CDR2 FQNEAQ (reference sequence). V gave up 2 bases and J gave up 7 bases, with 11 bases separating them. This CDR3 is 13 amino acids long. The CDR3 sequence is CASSLRAGLGYTF. As DNA, the CDR3 is TGTGCCAGCAGCTTAAGGGCAGGTCTTGGCTACACCTTC. Together with reference TRBV7-9 and TRBJ1-2, the CDR3 gives the full variable domain: DTGVSQNPRHKITKRGQNVTFRCDPISEHNRLYWYRQTLGQGPEFLTYFQNEAQLEKSRLLSDRFSAERPKGSFSTLEIQRTEQGDSAMYLCASSLRAGLGYTFGSGTRLTVV.

This clone was seen only a few times. A read error may explain this, as a much larger clone is one base away. Distinct nucleotide sequences in the sample also encode this CDR3. V usage is TRBV5-1 and J usage is TRBJ2-2, with 10 bases fitting TRBD2. The CDR3 sequence is 16 residues long. Losses at the gene ends were 2 bases for V and 1 base for J; bases not matched to a gene: 2. Germline V lookup: CDR1 SGHRS, CDR2 YFSETQ. CDR3 nucleotides: TGCGCCAGCAGCTTTTCTAGCGGGGGGAACACCGGGGAGCTGTTTTTT. Translation: CASSFSSGGNTGELFF.